This record covers a single TCR beta chain. No antigen is known for it. In the same sample, other DNA sequences code for this CDR3. Sequenced material consisted of expressed TCRB transcripts (all of the isolated RNA was reverse transcribed). Roughly 3.4 million reads were obtained on average from naive, central memory and regulatory T cell samples. The protocol was immunoSEQ multiplex PCR, while the TCRdb copy is restricted to in-frame clones and leaves out a portion. The profile shows roughly 150,000 clones, roughly 63% of them singletons. V lost 1 base and J 1 base, leaving 6 bases between the germline ends. Germline CDR1 reads SGHAT; CDR2 reads FQNNGV. The CDR3 consists of 14 residues. This entry is derived from a study of beta chain features in type 1 diabetes. Looking at the study overall: Sorted cell examination encompassed under 130 million cells across all samples.

Cells sorted by CD45RO/CCR7/CD25/CD127/CD95/CD27 comprised CD4+ naive, central memory, regulatory and stem cell-like memory cells. Broader study findings: PCR might show a preference for shorter templates, equally across patients and controls. People with Type 1 diabetes carried modestly yet significantly shorter TCRB CDR3s in all four CD4+ subsets.

Sequenced input: naive CD4+ T cells from blood. The rearrangement joins TRBV11-2 to TRBJ2-3, with unresolved D. This receptor was obtained from a man between 25 and 39 years old with type 1 diabetes. CDR3 region: CASSLGRGTDTQYF. The DNA of the CDR3 is TGTGCCAGCAGCTTAGGGAGAGGCACAGATACGCAGTATTTT.